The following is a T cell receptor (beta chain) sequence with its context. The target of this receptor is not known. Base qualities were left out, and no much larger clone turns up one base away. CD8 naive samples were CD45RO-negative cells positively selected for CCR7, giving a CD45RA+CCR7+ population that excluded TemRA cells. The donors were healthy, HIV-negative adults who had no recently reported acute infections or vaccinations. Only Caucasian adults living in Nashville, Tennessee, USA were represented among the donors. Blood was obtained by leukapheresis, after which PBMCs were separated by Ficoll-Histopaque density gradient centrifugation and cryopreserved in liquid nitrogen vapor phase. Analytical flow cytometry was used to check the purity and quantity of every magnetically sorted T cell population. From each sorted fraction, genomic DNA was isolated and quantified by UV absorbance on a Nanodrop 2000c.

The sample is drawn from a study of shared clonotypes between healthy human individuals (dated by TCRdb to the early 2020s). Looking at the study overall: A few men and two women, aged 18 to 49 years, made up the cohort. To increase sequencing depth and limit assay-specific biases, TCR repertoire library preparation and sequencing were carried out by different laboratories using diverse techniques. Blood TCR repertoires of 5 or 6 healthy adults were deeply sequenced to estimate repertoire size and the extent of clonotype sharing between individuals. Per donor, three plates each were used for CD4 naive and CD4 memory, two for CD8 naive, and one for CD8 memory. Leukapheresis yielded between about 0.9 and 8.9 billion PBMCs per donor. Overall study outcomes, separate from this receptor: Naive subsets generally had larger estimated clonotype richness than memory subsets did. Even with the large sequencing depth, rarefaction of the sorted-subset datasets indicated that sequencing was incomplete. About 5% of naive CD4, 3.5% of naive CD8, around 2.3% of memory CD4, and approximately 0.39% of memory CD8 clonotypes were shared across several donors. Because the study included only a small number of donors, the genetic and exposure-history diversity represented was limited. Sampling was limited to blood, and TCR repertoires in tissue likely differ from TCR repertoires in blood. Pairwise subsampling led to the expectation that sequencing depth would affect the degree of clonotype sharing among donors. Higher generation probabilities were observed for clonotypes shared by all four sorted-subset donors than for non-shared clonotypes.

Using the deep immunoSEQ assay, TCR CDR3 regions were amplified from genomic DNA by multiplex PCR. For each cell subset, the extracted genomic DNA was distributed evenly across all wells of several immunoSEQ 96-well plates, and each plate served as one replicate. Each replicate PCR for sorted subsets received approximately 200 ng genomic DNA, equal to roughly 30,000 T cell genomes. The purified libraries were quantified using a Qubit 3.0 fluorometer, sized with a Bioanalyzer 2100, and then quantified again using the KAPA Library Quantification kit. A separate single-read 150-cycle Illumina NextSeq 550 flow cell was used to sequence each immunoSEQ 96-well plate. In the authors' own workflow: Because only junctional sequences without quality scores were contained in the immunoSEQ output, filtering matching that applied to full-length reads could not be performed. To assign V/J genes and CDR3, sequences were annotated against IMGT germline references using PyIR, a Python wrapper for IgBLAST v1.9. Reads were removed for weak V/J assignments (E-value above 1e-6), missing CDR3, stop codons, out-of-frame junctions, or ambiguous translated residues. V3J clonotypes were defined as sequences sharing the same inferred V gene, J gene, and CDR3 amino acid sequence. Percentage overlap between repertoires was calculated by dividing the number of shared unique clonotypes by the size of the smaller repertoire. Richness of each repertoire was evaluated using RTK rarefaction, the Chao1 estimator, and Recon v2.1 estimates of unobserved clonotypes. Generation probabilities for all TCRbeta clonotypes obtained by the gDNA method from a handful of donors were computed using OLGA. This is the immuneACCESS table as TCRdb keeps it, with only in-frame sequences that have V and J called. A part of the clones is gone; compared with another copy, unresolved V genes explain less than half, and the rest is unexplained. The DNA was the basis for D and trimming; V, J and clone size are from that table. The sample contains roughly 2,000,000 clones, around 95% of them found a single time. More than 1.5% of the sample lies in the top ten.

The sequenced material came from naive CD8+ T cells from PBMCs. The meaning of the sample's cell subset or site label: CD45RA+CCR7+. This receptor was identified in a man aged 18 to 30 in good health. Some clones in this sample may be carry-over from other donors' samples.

The CDR3 reads CASSIRDRGIEAFF. The DNA reads as follows: TGTGCCAGTAGTATACGGGACAGGGGGATTGAAGCTTTCTTT. The V and J segments used are TRBV19 and TRBJ1-1, and TRBD1 matches 11 of the central bases. Looking up the germline V gene (reference sequence) yields CDR1 LNHDA and CDR2 SQIVND. Trimmed from V: 2 bases; trimmed from J: 7 bases; junction bases lacking a gene match: 3. The CDR3 runs 14 amino acids, cysteine and phenylalanine included. The entry retains the CDR3 DNA only, 42 bases that are in frame from base 1.